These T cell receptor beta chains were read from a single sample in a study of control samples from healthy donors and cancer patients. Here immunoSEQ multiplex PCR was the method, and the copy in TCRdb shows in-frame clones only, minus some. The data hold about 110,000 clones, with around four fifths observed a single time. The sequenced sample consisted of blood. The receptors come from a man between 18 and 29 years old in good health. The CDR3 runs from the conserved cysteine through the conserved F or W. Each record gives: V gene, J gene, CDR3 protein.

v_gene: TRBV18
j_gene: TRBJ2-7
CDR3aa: CASSRDRSSSYEQYF

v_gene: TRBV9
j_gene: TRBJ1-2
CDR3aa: CASSWGQENYGYTF

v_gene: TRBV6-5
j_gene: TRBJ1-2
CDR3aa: CASSYWDHRGYTF

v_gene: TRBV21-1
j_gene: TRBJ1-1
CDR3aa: CASSKVGALGTEAFF

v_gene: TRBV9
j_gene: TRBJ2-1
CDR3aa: CASSVEGSDNEQFF

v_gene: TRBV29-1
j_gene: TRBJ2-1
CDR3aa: CSVDLQVTVGNEQFF

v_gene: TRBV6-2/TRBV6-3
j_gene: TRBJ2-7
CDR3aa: CASSYSPGQGISYEQYF

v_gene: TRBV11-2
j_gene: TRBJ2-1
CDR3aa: CASSLGGSYNEQFF

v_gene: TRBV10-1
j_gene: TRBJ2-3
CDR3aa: CASSPPGQEGLYF

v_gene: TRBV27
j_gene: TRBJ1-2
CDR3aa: CASSLSRTGTNYGYTF

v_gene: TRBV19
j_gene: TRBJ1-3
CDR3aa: CASTLRGGQGSGNTIYF

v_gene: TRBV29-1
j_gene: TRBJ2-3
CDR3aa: CSVGPSGLYFRGTDTQYF

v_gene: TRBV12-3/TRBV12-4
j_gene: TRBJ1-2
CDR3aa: CASSTGYDYTF

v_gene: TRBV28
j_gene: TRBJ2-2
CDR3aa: CASSLDRGLNTGELFF

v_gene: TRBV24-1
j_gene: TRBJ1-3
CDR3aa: CASKGVYSGTTGNTIYF

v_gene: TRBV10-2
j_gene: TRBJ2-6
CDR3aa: CASGVPPGASSGANVLTF

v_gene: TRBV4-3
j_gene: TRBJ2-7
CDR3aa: CASSQLISGLYEQYF

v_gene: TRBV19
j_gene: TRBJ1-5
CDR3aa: CASSGEYQGKSNQPQHF

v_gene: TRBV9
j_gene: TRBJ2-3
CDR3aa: CASSVVGLAGGDTQYF

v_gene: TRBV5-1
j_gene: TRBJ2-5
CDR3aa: CASSLDPAGRKETQYF

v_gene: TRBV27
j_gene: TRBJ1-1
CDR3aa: CASRIGTEAFF

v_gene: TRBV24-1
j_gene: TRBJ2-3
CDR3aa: CATSYLQGARGADTQYF

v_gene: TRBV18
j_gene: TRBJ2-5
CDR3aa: CASSANAGNQETQYF

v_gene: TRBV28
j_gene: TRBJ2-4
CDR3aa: CASSPGVAKNIQYF

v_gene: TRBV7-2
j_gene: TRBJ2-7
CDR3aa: CASSLQSGVSGHEQYF

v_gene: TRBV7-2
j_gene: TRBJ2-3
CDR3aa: CASSGSGGALGWTDTQYF

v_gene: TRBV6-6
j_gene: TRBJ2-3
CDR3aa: CASTSQGLSTDTQYF

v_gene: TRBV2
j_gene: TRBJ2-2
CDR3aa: CASRTSGGSNTGELFF

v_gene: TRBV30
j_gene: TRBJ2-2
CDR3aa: CAWSAGSNTGELFF

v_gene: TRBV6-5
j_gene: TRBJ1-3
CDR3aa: CASSYSSGRGNTIYF

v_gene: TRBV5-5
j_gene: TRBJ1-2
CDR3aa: CASSLEGRGLSGYTF

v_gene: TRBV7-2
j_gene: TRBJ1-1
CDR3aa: CASSAGQKMNTEAFF

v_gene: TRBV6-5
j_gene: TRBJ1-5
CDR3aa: CASSYSIYDQPQHF

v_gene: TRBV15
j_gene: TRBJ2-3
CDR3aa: CATSRGGRETDTQYF

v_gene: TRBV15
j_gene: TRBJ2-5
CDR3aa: CATSGGYQETQYF

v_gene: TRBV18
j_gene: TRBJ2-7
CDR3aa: CASSRDMDNEQYF

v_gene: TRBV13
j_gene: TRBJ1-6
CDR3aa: CASSFRGVNSPLHF

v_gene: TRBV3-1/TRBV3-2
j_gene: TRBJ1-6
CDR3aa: CASSTPQGWASPLHF

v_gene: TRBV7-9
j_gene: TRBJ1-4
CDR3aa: CASSLEGTIGEKLFF

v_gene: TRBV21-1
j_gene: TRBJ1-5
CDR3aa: CASRDPQGNQPQHF

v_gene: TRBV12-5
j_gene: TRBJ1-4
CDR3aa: CASGLMTGFGEKLFF

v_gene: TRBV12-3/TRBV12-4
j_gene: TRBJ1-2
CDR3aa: CASSLGGKGGYTF

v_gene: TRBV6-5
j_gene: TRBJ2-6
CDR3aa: CGALRANVLTF

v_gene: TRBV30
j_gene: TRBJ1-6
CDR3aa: CAWATDNRLNSPLHF

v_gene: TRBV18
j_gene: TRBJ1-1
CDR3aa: CASSPKVGTATTNTEAFF

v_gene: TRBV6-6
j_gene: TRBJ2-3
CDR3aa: CASSYSSDTQYF